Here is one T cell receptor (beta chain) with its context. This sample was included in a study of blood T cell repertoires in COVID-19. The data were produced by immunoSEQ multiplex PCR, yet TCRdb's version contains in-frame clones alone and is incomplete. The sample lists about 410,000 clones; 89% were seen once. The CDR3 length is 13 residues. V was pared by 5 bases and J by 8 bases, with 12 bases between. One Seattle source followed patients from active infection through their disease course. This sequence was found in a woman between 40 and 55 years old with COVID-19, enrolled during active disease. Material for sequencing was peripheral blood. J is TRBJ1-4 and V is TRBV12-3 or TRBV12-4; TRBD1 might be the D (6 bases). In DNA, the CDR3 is TGTGCCAGCAGTATTTTGAGGGGGGAAAAACTGTTTTTT. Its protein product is CASSILRGEKLFF.